This TCR beta chain derives from a study of shared clonotypes between healthy human individuals. Concerning this clone itself: Its antigen is unidentified.

Study-wide results and limits: It was the non-shared clonotypes that had lower generation probabilities than clonotypes shared by all four donors. The sharing of 4.5% to 5% of naive CD4 clonotypes was seen across several donors.

The CDR3 has 14 residues. CDR1 and CDR2 from the germline V gene are PRHDT and FYEKMQ (reference sequence). V was cut by 5 bases and J by 4 bases, with 14 bases left in between. The assay was immunoSEQ multiplex PCR, and TCRdb's table has in-frame clones only and misses some. The table records almost 700,000 clones, roughly nine tenths of them present only once. Naive CD8 cells lacked CD45RO, underwent positive selection for CCR7 and left out terminally differentiated effector memory CD45RA+ cells. The genes are TRBV13 and TRBJ1-2; maybe TRBD1 (6 bases). The receptor's source is a man aged 25 to 40 in good health. The sample comprised naive CD8+ T cells sorted from blood. The CDR3 loop is CASSHMTGGYGYTF. The CDR3 region has the DNA TGTGCCAGCAGCCACATGACAGGAGGCTATGGCTACACCTTC.